A single sample gave rise to the 11 T cell receptor beta chains below, sequenced in a study of early T cells in non-severe SARS-CoV-2 infection (dated by TCRdb to 2020 to 2022). The library relied on 5' RACE. These reads were obtained on a NextSeq 500. Through fastp at Q25 and MiXCR, TCRdb rebuilt clones from the public reads, retaining in-frame beta chains. Entries are consolidated by CDR3 protein sequence, retaining the most common genes and DNA. This sample has about 97,000 distinct CDR3 sequences in its table, and approximately 10% of those were observed once. The ten most abundant clones make up 4.7% of the sample. The sample was whole blood, taken at baseline. Receptors were obtained from an adult who was a healthcare worker with PCR-confirmed SARS-CoV-2 infection or an uninfected control (not recorded which).

The rearrangement uses TRBV5-1 and TRBJ2-3, with unresolved D. Germline V lookup: CDR1 SGHRS, CDR2 YFSETQ. The CDR3 covers 11 residues. V lost 7 bases and J 2 bases, leaving 5 bases between the germline ends. In nucleotides, the CDR3 is TGCGCCAGCGGAACCACAGATACGCAGTATTTT. Translating it yields CASGTTDTQYF.

The chain combines TRBV28 with TRBJ2-3, with D perhaps TRBD1 or TRBD2 (7 bases each). The germline gives CDR1 MDHEN, CDR2 SYDVKM. The CDR3 totals 14 residues. V lost 1 base to trimming and J lost 7 bases, with 12 bases between them. The CDR3 is CASSLSGGANTQYF. In nucleotides, the CDR3 is TGTGCCAGCAGTTTATCAGGGGGGGCAAATACGCAGTATTTT.

The rearrangement joins TRBV9 to TRBJ2-2; unclear D gene. Germline lookup yields CDR1 SGDLS and CDR2 YYNGEE. The CDR3 contains 13 residues. The V and J ends lost 7 bases and 0 bases respectively, with 7 bases between them. For the CDR3, the DNA is TGTGCCAGCGAGTCCGCGAACACCGGGGAGCTGTTTTTT. The encoded protein is CASESANTGELFF.

This chain uses TRBV4-1 with TRBJ2-2; TRBD2 matches at 11 bases. In germline, CDR1 is MGHRA, CDR2 YSYEKL. The CDR3 covers 18 residues. V dropped 1 base and J dropped 8; count of bases not matched to a gene: 12. The CDR3 loop reads CASSQVLSLAGGIGELFF. The CDR3 DNA is TGCGCCAGCAGCCAAGTTCTAAGTCTAGCGGGAGGTATAGGGGAGCTGTTTTTT.

This clonotype was counted a few times. The chain recombines TRBV7-3 with TRBJ2-1; either TRBD1 or TRBD2 may supply D (5 bases each). Germline V CDR1 and CDR2: SGHTA, FQGTGA. The CDR3 loop spans 14 amino acids. The V gene lost 4 bases and the J gene lost 5 bases, with 12 bases spanning the gap. The DNA of the CDR3 is TGTGCCAGCAGCTCGGGACCCTTCGACAATGAGCAGTTCTTC. Translated, it gives CASSSGPFDNEQFF. Supplemented by reference TRBV7-3 and TRBJ2-1, the full variable domain reads GAGVSQTPSNKVTEKGKYVELRCDPISGHTALYWYRQSLGQGPEFLIYFQGTGAADDSGLPNDRFFAVRPEGSVSTLKIQRTERGDSAVYLCASSSGPFDNEQFFGPGTRLTVL.

This clonotype was observed a few times. The gene calls are TRBV12-5 and TRBJ2-7; a weak D match, TRBD1 (5 bases). This CDR3 region has 12 residues. V was trimmed by 5 bases and J by 4 bases, leaving 9 bases between them. Germline assignment: CDR1 LGHNT and CDR2 FRNRAP. The CDR3 region is CASGHDRYEQYF. The CDR3 DNA sequence: TGTGCTAGTGGTCATGACAGATACGAGCAGTACTTC.

This clonotype occurred a few times. CDR3 protein: CASSAEAPNNEQFF. CDR3 DNA: TGCGCCAGCAGCGCCGAGGCCCCTAACAATGAGCAGTTCTTC. The chain has TRBV10-2 and TRBJ2-1; D is ambiguous. The germline CDR1 and CDR2 sequences are WSHSY and SAAADI. V was trimmed by 6 bases and J by 5 bases, leaving 14 bases between them. The CDR3 is 14 residues long.

V is TRBV7-2 and J is TRBJ2-1, with no clear D. This CDR3 spans 15 amino acids. Trimming stripped 1 base from V and 0 bases from J, with 7 bases between. Germline V gene lookup returns CDR1 SGHTA and CDR2 FQGNSA. The CDR3 here is CASSLGLTSYNEQFF. CDR3 DNA sequence: TGTGCCAGCAGCTTAGGTCTTACCTCCTACAATGAGCAGTTCTTC.

The chain combines TRBV20-1 with TRBJ2-3; 7 bases line up with TRBD1. The CDR3 contains 17 residues. V lost 6 bases, J lost 0 bases, and 15 bases stayed unmatched. The germline V gene has CDR1 DFQATT and CDR2 SNEGSKA (reference sequence). CDR3 in amino acids: CSARRAPGQRSTDTQYF. CDR3 nucleotides: TGCAGTGCAAGACGCGCCCCGGGACAGCGTAGCACAGATACGCAGTATTTT.

This clonotype was counted ten times or more. The chain links TRBV20-1 to TRBJ2-7; D remains ambiguous. Germline V gene data show CDR1 as DFQATT and CDR2 as SNEGSKA (reference sequence). Trimming cost V 1 base and J 4 bases, with 14 bases left between them. This CDR3 contains 14 residues. CDR3 coding DNA: TGCAGTGCTAGAGTGAAGCTAGACGGGTACGAGCAGTACTTC. Translating it yields CSARVKLDGYEQYF.

The chain carries TRBV4-1 and TRBJ2-1; TRBD1 aligns across 8 bases. Germline lookup yields CDR1 MGHRA and CDR2 YSYEKL. This CDR3 has 17 amino acids. Trimming took 0 bases from V and 4 from J; bases not matched to a gene: 8. CDR3 protein: CASSQDWETGGYNEQFF. The CDR3, as DNA: TGCGCCAGCAGCCAAGATTGGGAAACAGGGGGATACAATGAGCAGTTCTTC.